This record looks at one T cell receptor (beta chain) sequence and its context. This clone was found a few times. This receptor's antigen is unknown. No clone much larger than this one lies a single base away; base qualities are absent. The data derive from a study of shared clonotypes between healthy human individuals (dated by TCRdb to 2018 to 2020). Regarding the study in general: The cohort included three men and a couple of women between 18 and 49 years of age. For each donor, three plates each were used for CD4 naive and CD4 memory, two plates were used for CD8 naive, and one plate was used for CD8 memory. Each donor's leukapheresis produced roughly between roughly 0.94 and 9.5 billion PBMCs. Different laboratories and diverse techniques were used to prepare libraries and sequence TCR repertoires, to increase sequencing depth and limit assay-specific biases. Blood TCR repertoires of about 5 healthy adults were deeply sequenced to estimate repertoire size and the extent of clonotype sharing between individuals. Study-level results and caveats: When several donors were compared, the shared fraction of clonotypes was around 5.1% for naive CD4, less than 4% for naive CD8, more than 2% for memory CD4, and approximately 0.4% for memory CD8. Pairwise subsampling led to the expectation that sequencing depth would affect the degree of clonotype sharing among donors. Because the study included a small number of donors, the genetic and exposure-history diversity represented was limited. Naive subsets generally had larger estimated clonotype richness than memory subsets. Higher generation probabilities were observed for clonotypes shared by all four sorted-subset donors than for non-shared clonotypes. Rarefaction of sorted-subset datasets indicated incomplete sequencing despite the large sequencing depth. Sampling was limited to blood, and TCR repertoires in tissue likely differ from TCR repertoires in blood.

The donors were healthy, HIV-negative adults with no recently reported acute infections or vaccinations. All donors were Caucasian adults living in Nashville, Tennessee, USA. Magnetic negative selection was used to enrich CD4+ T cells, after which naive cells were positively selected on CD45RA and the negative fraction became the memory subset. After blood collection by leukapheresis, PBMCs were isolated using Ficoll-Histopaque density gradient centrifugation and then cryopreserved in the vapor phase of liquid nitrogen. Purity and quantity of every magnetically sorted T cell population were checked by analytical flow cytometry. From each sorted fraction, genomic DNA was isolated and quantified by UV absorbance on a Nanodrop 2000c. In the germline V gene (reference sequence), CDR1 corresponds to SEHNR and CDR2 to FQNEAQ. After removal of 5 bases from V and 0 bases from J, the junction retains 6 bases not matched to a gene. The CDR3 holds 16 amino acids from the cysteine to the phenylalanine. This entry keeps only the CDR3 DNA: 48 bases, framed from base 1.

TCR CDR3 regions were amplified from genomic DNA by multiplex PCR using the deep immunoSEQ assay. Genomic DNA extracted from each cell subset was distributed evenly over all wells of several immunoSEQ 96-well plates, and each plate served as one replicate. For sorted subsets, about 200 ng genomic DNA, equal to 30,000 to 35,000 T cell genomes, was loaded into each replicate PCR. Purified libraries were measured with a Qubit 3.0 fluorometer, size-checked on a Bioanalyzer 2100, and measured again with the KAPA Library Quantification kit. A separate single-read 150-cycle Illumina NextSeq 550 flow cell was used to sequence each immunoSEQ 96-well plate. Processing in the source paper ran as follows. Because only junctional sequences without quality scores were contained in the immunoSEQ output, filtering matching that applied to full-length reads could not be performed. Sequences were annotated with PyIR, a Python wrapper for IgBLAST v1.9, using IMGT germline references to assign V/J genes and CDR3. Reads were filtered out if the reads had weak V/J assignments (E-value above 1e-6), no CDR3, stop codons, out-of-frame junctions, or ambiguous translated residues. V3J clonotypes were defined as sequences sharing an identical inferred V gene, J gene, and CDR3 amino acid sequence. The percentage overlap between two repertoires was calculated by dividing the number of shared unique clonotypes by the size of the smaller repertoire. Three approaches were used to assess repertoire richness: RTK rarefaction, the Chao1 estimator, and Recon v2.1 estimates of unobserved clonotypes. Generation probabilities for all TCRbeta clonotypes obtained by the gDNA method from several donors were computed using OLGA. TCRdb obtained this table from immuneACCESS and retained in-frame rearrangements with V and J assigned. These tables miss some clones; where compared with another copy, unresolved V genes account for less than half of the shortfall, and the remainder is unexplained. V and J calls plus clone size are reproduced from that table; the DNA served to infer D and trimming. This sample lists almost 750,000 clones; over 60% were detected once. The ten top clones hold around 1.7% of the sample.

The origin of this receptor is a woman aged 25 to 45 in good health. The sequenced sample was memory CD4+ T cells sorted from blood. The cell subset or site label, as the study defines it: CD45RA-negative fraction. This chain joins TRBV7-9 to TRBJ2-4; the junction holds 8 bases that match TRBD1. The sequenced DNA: TGTGCCAGCAGCCAAGGACAGGGTCTAGCCAAAAACATTCAGTACTTC. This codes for CASSQGQGLAKNIQYF.